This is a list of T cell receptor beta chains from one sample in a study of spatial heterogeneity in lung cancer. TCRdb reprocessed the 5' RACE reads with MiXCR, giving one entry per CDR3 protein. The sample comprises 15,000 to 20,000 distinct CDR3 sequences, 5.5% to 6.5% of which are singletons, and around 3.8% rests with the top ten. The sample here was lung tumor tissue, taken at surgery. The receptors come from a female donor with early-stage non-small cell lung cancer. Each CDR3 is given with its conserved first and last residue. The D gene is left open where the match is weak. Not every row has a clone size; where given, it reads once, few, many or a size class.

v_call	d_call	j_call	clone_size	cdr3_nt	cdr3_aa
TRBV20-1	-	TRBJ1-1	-	TGCAGTGCTAACTCGGGGGTGACTGAAGCTTTCTTT	CSANSGVTEAFF
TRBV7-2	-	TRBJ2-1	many	TGTGCCAGCAGCCCCGGCCGGAGGGGTCCCTACAATGAGCAGTTCTTC	CASSPGRRGPYNEQFF
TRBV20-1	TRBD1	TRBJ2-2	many	TGCAGTGCTAGGCCCAGGGACAGGTCGATCACCGGGGAGCTGTTTTTT	CSARPRDRSITGELFF
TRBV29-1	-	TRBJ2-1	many	TGCAGCGTTGAAGTCCCAGGGTTTACCTACAATGAGCAGTTCTTC	CSVEVPGFTYNEQFF
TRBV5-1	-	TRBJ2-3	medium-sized	TGCGCCAGCAGCTTGACGGTGGCAGATACGCAGTATTTT	CASSLTVADTQYF
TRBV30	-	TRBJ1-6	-	TGTGCCTGGAGTGTGGGGCAGTTTAATTCACCCCTCCACTTT	CAWSVGQFNSPLHF
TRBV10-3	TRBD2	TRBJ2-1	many	TGTGCCATCAGGCCAGCGGGAGGGGTCTACAATGAGCAGTTCTTC	CAIRPAGGVYNEQFF
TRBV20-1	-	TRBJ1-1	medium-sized	TGCAGTGGAGCCTCACAGGCATCGAAGACTGAAGCTTTCTTT	CSGASQASKTEAFF
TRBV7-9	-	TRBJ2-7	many	TGTGCCAGCACAGGGGACGCCTACGAGCAGTACTTC	CASTGDAYEQYF
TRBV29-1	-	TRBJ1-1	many	TGCAGCGTTAAGTGGGGGTACACGAACACTGAAGCTTTCTTT	CSVKWGYTNTEAFF